The 12 T cell receptor beta chains below all came from one sample that was sequenced in a study of T cells in localized non-small cell lung cancer. The data were produced by immunoSEQ multiplex PCR, yet TCRdb's version contains in-frame clones alone and is incomplete. The table records about 48,000 clones, around three quarters of them present only once. Material: peripheral blood, obtained before any cancer treatment. The receptors shown here come from a man aged 35 to 69 with stage I squamous cell lung carcinoma.

The chain joins TRBV11-2 to TRBJ2-5, with D possibly being TRBD1 or TRBD2 (6 bases each). This CDR3 region has 14 residues. Germline values: CDR1 SGHAT, CDR2 FQNNGV. Trimming removed 5 bases from V and 1 base from J, with 11 bases in between. The CDR3 loop reads CASSQRGAQETQYF. CDR3 in DNA: TGTGCCAGCAGCCAGAGGGGGGCCCAAGAGACCCAGTACTTC.

The rearrangement joins TRBV2 to TRBJ2-3; D ambiguous. The germline V and J ends were trimmed by 4 bases and 2 bases, with 13 bases remaining between them. The CDR3 runs to 15 residues. Germline values: CDR1 SNHLY, CDR2 FYNNEI. The CDR3 DNA follows: TGTGCCAGCAGTGTCCGGCAGATCCTCACAGATACGCAGTATTTT. This codes for CASSVRQILTDTQYF.

This clone turned up a few times. V usage is TRBV7-8 and J usage is TRBJ1-5; 7 bases align to TRBD1. V trimming: 4 bases; J trimming: 0 bases; junction bases outside the gene matches: 12. Per germline, CDR1 SGHVS and CDR2 FQNEAQ. The CDR3 is 18 amino acids. In DNA, the CDR3 is TGTGCCAGCAGCTCAACGACAGGGTGGATGCATAGCAATCAGCCCCAGCATTTT. It codes for CASSSTTGWMHSNQPQHF.

The V and J genes are TRBV28 and TRBJ1-5, with 9 bases matching TRBD1. Germline values: CDR1 MDHEN, CDR2 SYDVKM. The CDR3 contains 14 residues. The V and J ends lost 5 bases and 7 bases, in that order; junction bases with no gene match: 6. The CDR3: CASSPGQGRQPQHF. The CDR3, as DNA: TGTGCCAGCAGTCCGGGACAGGGTCGCCAGCCCCAGCATTTT.

The V gene is TRBV9, the J gene TRBJ1-2, with TRBD1 identical over 9 bases. CDR1 SGDLS and CDR2 YYNGEE come from the germline V gene. Germline trimming cut 5 bases from V and 5 bases from J; bases unmatched to any gene: 7. The CDR3 contains 14 residues. The CDR3 DNA reads as TGTGCCAGCAGAGGGACAGGGCGGGGATATGGCTACACCTTC. Its protein is CASRGTGRGYGYTF.

V gene TRBV2 combines with J gene TRBJ2-7; D is ambiguous. Per the germline V gene, CDR1 is SNHLY and CDR2 is FYNNEI. Trimming stripped 6 bases from V and 5 bases from J, with 17 bases between. The CDR3 consists of 14 residues. The CDR3 DNA follows: TGTGCCAGCAGGCCCGGTTCGGGCCGCCACGAGCAGTACTTC. Protein: CASRPGSGRHEQYF.

The chain has TRBV4-2 and TRBJ2-5, with 8 bases matching TRBD1. Unmatched junction bases numbered 4, after V lost 8 bases and J lost 2 bases. CDR3 length: 13 amino acids. Germline V gives CDR1 LGHNA, CDR2 YNFKEQ. The DNA of the CDR3 is TGTGCCAGCGGGACAGGAGAACAAGAGACCCAGTACTTC. As protein: CASGTGEQETQYF.

The genes are TRBV7-8 and TRBJ2-7; the match to TRBD1 covers 7 bases. In germline, CDR1 is SGHVS, CDR2 FQNEAQ. Trimming cost V 4 bases and J 3 bases; bases outside gene matches: 9. This CDR3 is built from 15 residues. CDR3 amino acids: CASSSRQGMIYEQYF. CDR3 DNA: TGTGCCAGCAGCTCCAGACAGGGCATGATCTACGAGCAGTACTTC.

This chain uses TRBV6-1 with TRBJ1-4; D unclear. The germline CDR1 and CDR2 sequences are MNHNS and SASEGT. V was trimmed by 7 bases and J by 0 bases, leaving 12 bases between them. The CDR3 has 15 residues. For the CDR3, the DNA is TGTGCCAGCAAGGAACAGCCAGCAACTAATGAAAAACTGTTTTTT. This codes for CASKEQPATNEKLFF.

This chain's CDR3 is CASSPPGGGNTIYF. The CDR3 bases are TGTGCCAGCTCACCACCCGGGGGTGGAAACACCATATATTTT. The V and J genes are TRBV18 and TRBJ1-3; D is perhaps TRBD1 (5 bases). The CDR3 covers 14 residues. The V gene's germline CDR1 is KGHSH and CDR2 LQKENI. Trimming removed 0 bases from V and 3 bases from J, with 6 bases in between. The variable domain in full, completed from reference TRBV18 and TRBJ1-3, reads NAGVMQNPRHLVRRRGQEARLRCSPMKGHSHVYWYRQLPEEGLKFMVYLQKENIIDESGMPKERFSAEFPKEGPSILRIQQVVRGDSAAYFCASSPPGGGNTIYFGEGSWLTVV.

The chain links TRBV27 to TRBJ2-2; D may be TRBD2 (6 bases). V was shortened by 4 bases and J by 2 bases, with 14 bases between the two germline ends. CDR1 is MNHEY, CDR2 SMNVEV, per germline (reference sequence). This CDR3 spans 16 amino acids. The CDR3 coding sequence is TGTGCCAGCAGTTCCGGGACTGGCATAAACACCGGGGAGCTGTTTTTT. As protein: CASSSGTGINTGELFF.

Only one count was recorded for this clone. The genes are TRBV19 and TRBJ2-1; a possible D gene is TRBD2 (7 bases). V shed 7 bases and J shed 15 bases, with 16 bases lying between them. CDR1 LNHDA and CDR2 SQIVND come from the germline V gene (reference sequence). The CDR3 has 11 amino acids. The CDR3 loop is CASKGGGLPFF. DNA for the CDR3: TGTGCCAGTAAGGGGGGGGGTTTACCGTTCTTC. Full variable domain (missing parts from reference TRBV19 and TRBJ2-1): DGGITQSPKYLFRKEGQNVTLSCEQNLNHDAMYWYRQDPGQGLRLIYYSQIVNDFQKGDIAEGYSVSREKKESFPLTVTSAQKNPTAFYLCASKGGGLPFFGPGTRLTVL.